This TCR beta chain stems from a study of blood T cell repertoires in COVID-19. At the level of the study: Samples taken during acute and convalescent COVID-19 were collected in the United States, Italy and Spain. T cells, B-cell-depleted T cells, or PBMCs supplied cDNA or gDNA.

Original processing methods: Nucleated cell counts were estimated from reference gene primer amplification. TCRdb keeps only in-frame clones here, not all; method: immunoSEQ multiplex PCR. V and J calls and clone size follow that table, whereas D and trimming were derived from the DNA. The table lists under 200,000 clones, around 89% of them singletons. This CDR3 is built from 15 residues. The junction had 8 bases not matched to a gene; V was cut back by 5 bases and J by 4 bases. CDR1 and CDR2 (germline): SEHNR, FQNEAQ (reference sequence). This clonotype originated in a man aged 35-49 years with active or convalescent COVID-19. The sample consisted of peripheral blood. The V call is TRBV7-9, the J call TRBJ2-7; TRBD2 matches at 10 bases. For the CDR3, the DNA is TGTGCCAGCAGCCTAGGGCTAGCGGGAGATTACGAGCAGTACTTC. This sequence encodes CASSLGLAGDYEQYF.